These T cell receptor beta chains were read from a single sample in a study of technical replicates of blood from several donors. Produced via immunoSEQ multiplex PCR; TCRdb's table is partial and in-frame only. Here the sample spans about 84,000 clones, nearly 98% being singletons. Source material: T cells isolated from PBMCs. These receptors were taken from a human donor in good health. The CDR3 runs from the conserved cysteine through the conserved F or W. A D gene is named only where the DNA matches it firmly. Rows may omit the clone size; those that give it use once, few, many or a size class.

TRBV9	-	-	TRBJ1-5	TGTGCCAGCAGCGGCGGGACCAACAATCAGCCCCAGCATTTT	CASSGGTNNQPQHF
TRBV5-1	TRBD1	-	TRBJ1-4	TGCGCCAGCAGCCGAGGGATAGACAGGGGGCTTTCTGAAAAACTGTTTTTT	CASSRGIDRGLSEKLFF
TRBV10-1	-	-	TRBJ2-7	TGCGCCAGCACCCCTCGGATTGGGGGACAAGGCGAGCAGTACTTC	CASTPRIGGQGEQYF
TRBV6-6	TRBD2	once	TRBJ2-7	TGTGCCAGCAGCTCGACTAGCGGAGGGGCACTTTACGAGCAGTACTTC	CASSSTSGGALYEQYF
TRBV2	-	once	TRBJ2-1	TGTGCCAGCAGCCGGGGGGGGACAGAATACAATGAGCAGTTCTTC	CASSRGGTEYNEQFF
TRBV19	TRBD1	once	TRBJ2-7	TGTGCCAGTAGTATGACAGGGCCCTCCTACGAGCAGTACTTC	CASSMTGPSYEQYF
TRBV28	-	-	TRBJ2-2	TGTGCCTCCCAAAGCAGCGTTCCTTACACCGGGGAGCTGTTTTTT	CASQSSVPYTGELFF
TRBV28	-	-	TRBJ2-7	TGTGCCAGCAGTTCCGATGGCGGTCGTTACGAGCAGTACTTC	CASSSDGGRYEQYF
TRBV6-5	-	-	TRBJ1-2	TGTGCCAGCTTCGACAGCAACAACTATGGCTACACCTTC	CASFDSNNYGYTF
TRBV5-6	-	-	TRBJ1-2	TGTGCCAGCAGCTTGGCCGGACAGAACTATGGCTACACCTTC	CASSLAGQNYGYTF
TRBV27	-	-	TRBJ1-2	TGTGCCAGCAGGACCATCGAGGTCGGGGGGGGGCCGATTCTAGGCTACACCTTC	CASRTIEVGGGPILGYTF
TRBV12-5	TRBD2	-	TRBJ2-2	TGTGCTAGTGGTTTGGTATTTAGCGGGGGCCAGGAGAACACCGGGGAGCTGTTTTTT	CASGLVFSGGQENTGELFF
TRBV6-1	-	-	TRBJ1-4	TGTGCCAGCACCGCAGGGGCAGGTAGAAGGGAAAAACTGTTTTTT	CASTAGAGRREKLFF
TRBV5-1	-	-	TRBJ2-1	TGCGCCAGCACGGGAACGAATGAGCAGTTCTTC	CASTGTNEQFF
TRBV5-5	TRBD1	-	TRBJ1-4	TGTGCCAGCAGCCCAGGGACAGACCAGGTTCAGGGTAATGAAAAACTGTTTTTT	CASSPGTDQVQGNEKLFF
TRBV6-6	TRBD2	-	TRBJ2-7	TGTGCCAGCAGTTACCAAGGGACTAGCGGGAGATACGAGCAGTACTTC	CASSYQGTSGRYEQYF
TRBV20-1	-	-	TRBJ2-1	TGCAGTGCTAGACACATGAATGAGCAGTTCTTC	CSARHMNEQFF
TRBV5-4	-	-	TRBJ2-5	TGTGCCAGCAGCTCCAGGGCCGGCCAAGAGACCCAGTACTTC	CASSSRAGQETQYF
TRBV28	TRBD1	once	TRBJ2-1	TGTGCCAGCAGTTTGGGACAGGTTGTCGGTGAGCAGTTCTTC	CASSLGQVVGEQFF
TRBV21-1	-	-	TRBJ2-7	TGTGCCAGCAGCAAGTCTCAGGGGGGCTACGAGCAGTACTTC	CASSKSQGGYEQYF
TRBV5-6	TRBD1	-	TRBJ1-3	TGTGCCAGCAGCTGGGACAGCTCTGGAAACACCATATATTTT	CASSWDSSGNTIYF
TRBV7-3	-	-	TRBJ1-2	TGTGCCAGCAGCTATTCTGGGGCTGGCTACACCTTC	CASSYSGAGYTF
TRBV30	TRBD2	-	TRBJ2-1	TGTGCCTGGATGGCCCGACTAGCGGGTGAACACAATGAGCAGTTCTTC	CAWMARLAGEHNEQFF
TRBV2	-	-	TRBJ1-3	TGTGCCAGCAGCGGACCCGCGGAGGGTACTGGAAACACCATATATTTT	CASSGPAEGTGNTIYF
TRBV19	-	once	TRBJ1-1	TGTGCCAGTAGTATATGGGGGGTGAACACTGAAGCTTTCTTT	CASSIWGVNTEAFF
TRBV2	-	once	TRBJ2-7	TGTGCCACAGCGAGTATGTACTCCTACGAGCAGTACTTC	CATASMYSYEQYF
TRBV27	TRBD2	-	TRBJ2-5	TGTGCCAGCGGCGGGGGGCGCGGGGAGACCCAGTACTTC	CASGGGRGETQYF
TRBV6-4	-	-	TRBJ1-4	TGTGCCAGCACCCGGTCGACGACAGGTAATGAAAAACTGTTTTTT	CASTRSTTGNEKLFF